The rows below give T cell receptor beta chains drawn from one sample of a study of technical replicates of blood from a few donors. Assay: immunoSEQ multiplex PCR; the TCRdb copy retains only in-frame clones and omits some. Of nearly 80,000 clones listed, more than 85% are singletons. The sequencing input was T cells isolated from PBMCs. The receptors originated from a human donor in good health. The CDR3 runs from the conserved cysteine through the conserved F or W. Each record gives: CDR3 DNA, CDR3 protein, V gene, J gene, D gene, clone size. The D gene is left open where the match is weak. Size values are once, few and many counts, or a class for expanded clones, and some rows have none.

cdr3_nt: TGCGCCAGCAGCTTGGCCGGAAGGGGATCCACCGGGGAGCTGTTTTTT
cdr3_aa: CASSLAGRGSTGELFF
v_call: TRBV5-1
j_call: TRBJ2-2
d_call: .
clone_size: .

cdr3_nt: TGTGCCAGCATCCACGGTAGCACAGATACGCAGTATTTT
cdr3_aa: CASIHGSTDTQYF
v_call: TRBV7-2
j_call: TRBJ2-3
d_call: .
clone_size: .

cdr3_nt: TGTGCCTGGCAAAAGCAGGGAGGCCAGCCCCAGCATTTT
cdr3_aa: CAWQKQGGQPQHF
v_call: TRBV30
j_call: TRBJ1-5
d_call: .
clone_size: .

cdr3_nt: TGTGCCAGCAGTAAATCCCGGGACAGGGCCTACGAGCAGTACTTC
cdr3_aa: CASSKSRDRAYEQYF
v_call: TRBV27
j_call: TRBJ2-7
d_call: TRBD1
clone_size: .

cdr3_nt: TGTGCCAGTAGTATAGTAGGTAGCGGATCCTACGAGCAGTACTTC
cdr3_aa: CASSIVGSGSYEQYF
v_call: TRBV19
j_call: TRBJ2-7
d_call: .
clone_size: .

cdr3_nt: TGTGCCAGCAGCTTAGTTGCAGGCGGCTACACCTTC
cdr3_aa: CASSLVAGGYTF
v_call: TRBV11-3
j_call: TRBJ1-2
d_call: .
clone_size: .

cdr3_nt: TGTGCCAGCAGCTTTGGACAGAACTATGGCTACACCTTC
cdr3_aa: CASSFGQNYGYTF
v_call: TRBV5-4
j_call: TRBJ1-2
d_call: .
clone_size: .

cdr3_nt: TGTGCCAGCAGCGTAGCGGGAGCGGCCTACAATGAGCAGTTCTTC
cdr3_aa: CASSVAGAAYNEQFF
v_call: TRBV28
j_call: TRBJ2-1
d_call: TRBD2
clone_size: .

cdr3_nt: TGTGCCAGCAGTGGGGACAGGGAGTTGGATACGCAGTATTTT
cdr3_aa: CASSGDRELDTQYF
v_call: TRBV6-1
j_call: TRBJ2-3
d_call: TRBD1
clone_size: .

cdr3_nt: TGTGCCAGTATACAGAACAGGGGATACGGGGAGCTGTTTTTT
cdr3_aa: CASIQNRGYGELFF
v_call: TRBV19
j_call: TRBJ2-2
d_call: TRBD1
clone_size: .

cdr3_nt: TGTGCCAGCAGTGACCGGGACACCGGGGAGCTGTTTTTT
cdr3_aa: CASSDRDTGELFF
v_call: TRBV6-4
j_call: TRBJ2-2
d_call: .
clone_size: .

cdr3_nt: TGTGCCAGCAGCCTAGACGGCAATCAGCCCCAGCATTTT
cdr3_aa: CASSLDGNQPQHF
v_call: TRBV28
j_call: TRBJ1-5
d_call: .
clone_size: .

cdr3_nt: TGTGCCAGCGGGGGGAGAATCTACGAGCAGTACTTC
cdr3_aa: CASGGRIYEQYF
v_call: TRBV21-1
j_call: TRBJ2-7
d_call: .
clone_size: .

cdr3_nt: TGTGCCAGCAGCACGACAGGGGGCAACACTGAAGCTTTCTTT
cdr3_aa: CASSTTGGNTEAFF
v_call: TRBV7-9
j_call: TRBJ1-1
d_call: TRBD1
clone_size: once

cdr3_nt: TGTGCCAGCAGCCGGGACACCGGGGAGCTGTTTTTT
cdr3_aa: CASSRDTGELFF
v_call: TRBV7-3
j_call: TRBJ2-2
d_call: .
clone_size: .

cdr3_nt: TGTGCCAGCAAACAACGGTTGATTTACAGCTCTGGAAACACCATATATTTT
cdr3_aa: CASKQRLIYSSGNTIYF
v_call: TRBV2
j_call: TRBJ1-3
d_call: .
clone_size: .

cdr3_nt: TGTGCCTGGAGCCCGACAGGGGCGAGCGAGACCCAGTACTTC
cdr3_aa: CAWSPTGASETQYF
v_call: TRBV30
j_call: TRBJ2-5
d_call: TRBD1
clone_size: .

cdr3_nt: TGTGCCAGCGCCCAACGGGGAGGGAGCAATCAGCCCCAGCATTTT
cdr3_aa: CASAQRGGSNQPQHF
v_call: TRBV28
j_call: TRBJ1-5
d_call: .
clone_size: .

cdr3_nt: TGCGCCAGCAGCCAAGATCGAACGGCCGGGGAGCTGTTTTTT
cdr3_aa: CASSQDRTAGELFF
v_call: TRBV4-3
j_call: TRBJ2-2
d_call: .
clone_size: .

cdr3_nt: TGTGCCAGTAGTGTCGGGGGGCCGGGACAGGGGAACGAAAAACTGTTTTTT
cdr3_aa: CASSVGGPGQGNEKLFF
v_call: TRBV19
j_call: TRBJ1-4
d_call: TRBD1
clone_size: .

cdr3_nt: TGTGCCAGCTCACCCAACCAAGAGACCCAGTACTTC
cdr3_aa: CASSPNQETQYF
v_call: TRBV18
j_call: TRBJ2-5
d_call: .
clone_size: .

cdr3_nt: TGTGCCAGCAGCCCAAGGGACGGCGGGAGCAGGTACGAGCAGTACTTC
cdr3_aa: CASSPRDGGSRYEQYF
v_call: TRBV13
j_call: TRBJ2-7
d_call: TRBD2
clone_size: .

cdr3_nt: TGTGCCAGCAGGGACAGGGGGAGCAATCAGCCCCAGCATTTT
cdr3_aa: CASRDRGSNQPQHF
v_call: TRBV6-1
j_call: TRBJ1-5
d_call: TRBD1
clone_size: .

cdr3_nt: TGTGCCAGCAGCTCCCAGGGACTAACAGAGGAGACCCAGTACTTC
cdr3_aa: CASSSQGLTEETQYF
v_call: TRBV7-3
j_call: TRBJ2-5
d_call: TRBD2
clone_size: .

cdr3_nt: TGTGCCAGCAGCAAGGACTCTCTGGGGACCCAGTACTTC
cdr3_aa: CASSKDSLGTQYF
v_call: TRBV9
j_call: TRBJ2-5
d_call: .
clone_size: once

cdr3_nt: TGTGCCAGCAGTGACCCCGGGACTAGCGCTATTTTCGAGACCCAGTACTTC
cdr3_aa: CASSDPGTSAIFETQYF
v_call: TRBV6-1
j_call: TRBJ2-5
d_call: TRBD2
clone_size: .

cdr3_nt: TGTGCCAGCAGCCCTGGGACTAGCGGCTACAATGAGCAGTTCTTC
cdr3_aa: CASSPGTSGYNEQFF
v_call: TRBV11-3
j_call: TRBJ2-1
d_call: TRBD2
clone_size: .

cdr3_nt: TGCGCCAGCAGTGCCCGGGACAGCGCGCCCTACGAGCAGTACTTC
cdr3_aa: CASSARDSAPYEQYF
v_call: TRBV5-1
j_call: TRBJ2-7
d_call: TRBD1
clone_size: .

cdr3_nt: TGTGCCAGCAGTGGAGACAGGTCCGGGACTAGCGGGAGGGATGAGCAGTTCTTC
cdr3_aa: CASSGDRSGTSGRDEQFF
v_call: TRBV2
j_call: TRBJ2-1
d_call: TRBD2
clone_size: once

cdr3_nt: TGTGCCAGCAGCTTGGCCGTTAGTAGCGGGACGTACAATGAGCAGTTCTTC
cdr3_aa: CASSLAVSSGTYNEQFF
v_call: TRBV5-8
j_call: TRBJ2-1
d_call: TRBD2
clone_size: .

cdr3_nt: TGTGCCAGCAGAGGGGGAGGAAACACCATATATTTT
cdr3_aa: CASRGGGNTIYF
v_call: TRBV27
j_call: TRBJ1-3
d_call: .
clone_size: .

cdr3_nt: TGTGCCAGCAGTCCAGCCTCGACAGGGAACTATGGCTACACCTTC
cdr3_aa: CASSPASTGNYGYTF
v_call: TRBV27
j_call: TRBJ1-2
d_call: TRBD1
clone_size: .

cdr3_nt: TGTGCCAGCAGCCTAGCGGGAGGACCCCTATACGAGCAGTACTTC
cdr3_aa: CASSLAGGPLYEQYF
v_call: TRBV7-2
j_call: TRBJ2-7
d_call: TRBD2
clone_size: .

cdr3_nt: TGTGCCAGTAGTAAGGGACTTAATAGCAATCAGCCCCAGCATTTT
cdr3_aa: CASSKGLNSNQPQHF
v_call: TRBV19
j_call: TRBJ1-5
d_call: .
clone_size: .

cdr3_nt: TGCGCCAGCAGCCGCCGAGCGGGAGGAGGTTGGTACGAGCAGTACTTC
cdr3_aa: CASSRRAGGGWYEQYF
v_call: TRBV5-1
j_call: TRBJ2-7
d_call: TRBD2
clone_size: .

cdr3_nt: TGTGCCAGCAGCTTTAGCGGGAGCGGAGATACGCAGTATTTT
cdr3_aa: CASSFSGSGDTQYF
v_call: TRBV9
j_call: TRBJ2-3
d_call: TRBD2
clone_size: .

cdr3_nt: TGCGCCAGCAGCTTTTCCGACAGCGCAAACACTGAAGCTTTCTTT
cdr3_aa: CASSFSDSANTEAFF
v_call: TRBV5-1
j_call: TRBJ1-1
d_call: .
clone_size: .

cdr3_nt: TGTGCCAGCAGCTTCCCTGGACAGGGATATAACGAGCAGTACTTC
cdr3_aa: CASSFPGQGYNEQYF
v_call: TRBV5-6
j_call: TRBJ2-7
d_call: TRBD1
clone_size: .

cdr3_nt: TGTGCCAGCAGCTTAGCCCAAGGACAGTCCTACGAGCAGTACTTC
cdr3_aa: CASSLAQGQSYEQYF
v_call: TRBV7-9
j_call: TRBJ2-7
d_call: .
clone_size: .

cdr3_nt: TGTGCCAGCAGCTTAAAACAGGACGGAGAGACCCAGTACTTC
cdr3_aa: CASSLKQDGETQYF
v_call: TRBV5-6
j_call: TRBJ2-5
d_call: .
clone_size: .

cdr3_nt: TGTGCCAGCAGTTTTCCAGGGAACTCCTACGAGCAGTACTTC
cdr3_aa: CASSFPGNSYEQYF
v_call: TRBV28
j_call: TRBJ2-7
d_call: .
clone_size: .

cdr3_nt: TGCGCCAGCAGCGCAGGGGGCCCTACCTATGGCTACACCTTC
cdr3_aa: CASSAGGPTYGYTF
v_call: TRBV5-1
j_call: TRBJ1-2
d_call: TRBD1
clone_size: .

cdr3_nt: TGTGCCAGCAGTTACTTCACAGGGGGGGGTGGCTACACCTTC
cdr3_aa: CASSYFTGGGGYTF
v_call: TRBV6-5
j_call: TRBJ1-2
d_call: TRBD1
clone_size: .

cdr3_nt: TGCGCCAGCAGCCAGGTGAACCTAGCGGGAGGGCCTAAAGAGTACAATGAGCAGTTCTTC
cdr3_aa: CASSQVNLAGGPKEYNEQFF
v_call: TRBV4-1
j_call: TRBJ2-1
d_call: TRBD2
clone_size: once

cdr3_nt: TGTGCCAGCAGCCAACTAGCGGGAACGGAAAATGAGCAGTTCTTC
cdr3_aa: CASSQLAGTENEQFF
v_call: TRBV14
j_call: TRBJ2-1
d_call: TRBD2
clone_size: .

cdr3_nt: TGTGCCAGCAGCTTAGCGGGGCTCTCCTACGAGCAGTACTTC
cdr3_aa: CASSLAGLSYEQYF
v_call: TRBV7-3
j_call: TRBJ2-7
d_call: .
clone_size: once

cdr3_nt: TGTGCCAGCAGTCGCACAGCGGGGGACACCGGGGAGCTGTTTTTT
cdr3_aa: CASSRTAGDTGELFF
v_call: TRBV6-5
j_call: TRBJ2-2
d_call: TRBD2
clone_size: .

cdr3_nt: TGTGCCAGCAGCGATCGAGTCCCGGGACAGTCGTCGGATGGCGAGCAGTACTTC
cdr3_aa: CASSDRVPGQSSDGEQYF
v_call: TRBV2
j_call: TRBJ2-7
d_call: TRBD1
clone_size: .

cdr3_nt: TGTGCCAGCAGTCGAGTGGGGGGAAACACTGAAGCTTTCTTT
cdr3_aa: CASSRVGGNTEAFF
v_call: TRBV4-2
j_call: TRBJ1-1
d_call: .
clone_size: .

cdr3_nt: TGTGCCAGCAGTTACTCGAACAGGGGGCTCAACGAGCAGTACTTC
cdr3_aa: CASSYSNRGLNEQYF
v_call: TRBV6-5
j_call: TRBJ2-7
d_call: TRBD1
clone_size: once